The next 28 T cell receptor beta chains were all read from a single sample in a study of beta chain features in type 1 diabetes. General study points: When Type 1 diabetes patients were examined, their TCRB CDR3s proved moderately but significantly shorter in all four CD4+ subsets.

The sequenced template was cDNA made from the entire isolated RNA. Sequenced by immunoSEQ multiplex PCR; TCRdb stores in-frame clones only, minus some. The table records roughly 340,000 clones, around an eighth of them present only once. These receptors have no known antigen. The sequenced sample consisted of naive CD4+ T cells from blood. These receptors originate from a woman younger than 30 with type 1 diabetes.

This clone was seen a handful of times. CDR3 protein: CASRSQGTSEQFF. The CDR3 DNA sequence: TGTGCCAGCAGGTCACAGGGGACAAGTGAGCAGTTCTTC. The chain joins TRBV6-5 to TRBJ2-1; TRBD1 aligns across 7 bases. Per germline, CDR1 MNHEY and CDR2 SVGAGI. The CDR3 sequence is 13 residues long. J lost 9 bases, V lost 6 bases, and 8 bases had no gene match.

This clone came up a few times. The chain combines TRBV7-9 with TRBJ2-1; the D is unclear. Germline CDR1 SEHNR, CDR2 FQNEAQ (reference sequence). This CDR3 contains 12 residues. The ends were cut back, 5 bases at V and 9 bases at J, with 11 bases in the middle. The CDR3 region has the DNA TGTGCCAGCAGCAAAGCCGTTGCTGAGCAGTTCTTC. Translated, it gives CASSKAVAEQFF.

This chain links TRBV29-1 with TRBJ2-5; 8 nucleotides match TRBD2. The CDR3 is 14 residues long. The germline V gene has CDR1 SQVTM and CDR2 ANQGSEA. V lost 5 bases, J lost 5 bases, and 10 bases stayed unmatched. CDR3 sequence (DNA): TGCAGCGTTCGGAACGGGGGGGCCATGGAGACCCAGTACTTC. As protein: CSVRNGGAMETQYF.

This chain connects TRBV28 to TRBJ1-2; TRBD1 matches 7 bases. This CDR3 has 13 amino acids. Germline V gene data show CDR1 as MDHEN and CDR2 as SYDVKM. The V gene end was trimmed by 10 bases and the J gene end by 4 bases; junction bases not matched to a gene: 9. CDR3 bases: TGTGCCATCAGGCGACAGGGTGTCTATGGCTACACCTTC. Translation gives CAIRRQGVYGYTF.

This clone showed up just a few times. The V call is TRBV30, the J call TRBJ2-5, with 8 bases matching TRBD2. This CDR3 is built from 12 residues. With V trimmed by 6 bases and J by 1 base, 1 base remained unmatched. In germline, CDR1 is GTSNPN, CDR2 SVGIG (reference sequence). The CDR3 loop is CACTSGQETQYF. CDR3 nucleotides: TGTGCCTGCACTAGCGGCCAAGAGACCCAGTACTTC.

The V call is TRBV6-6, the J call TRBJ2-5; 8 bases match TRBD2. Germline V gene sequence: CDR1 MNHNY, CDR2 SVGAGI (reference sequence). After removal of 5 bases from V and 5 bases from J, the junction contained 4 bases not matched to a gene. The CDR3 spans 13 residues. CDR3 in amino acids: CASSRAGDETQYF. The CDR3 DNA is TGTGCCAGCAGTAGAGCGGGAGACGAGACCCAGTACTTC.

V and J are TRBV29-1 and TRBJ2-7, with D uncertain. V lost 4 bases and J 2 bases, leaving 9 bases between the germline ends. The CDR3 covers 12 residues. CDR1 SQVTM and CDR2 ANQGSEA come from the germline V gene. CDR3 amino acids: CSVGATAYEQYF. CDR3 nucleotide sequence: TGCAGCGTTGGTGCTACGGCCTACGAGCAGTACTTC.

V and J are TRBV28 and TRBJ2-7; D remains unclear. V was shortened by 3 bases and J by 1 base, with 10 bases between the two germline ends. The V gene's germline CDR1 is MDHEN and CDR2 SYDVKM. This CDR3 spans 14 amino acids. The chain's CDR3 is CASSFPGLSYEQYF. The CDR3 DNA reads TGTGCCAGCAGTTTCCCTGGTCTATCCTACGAGCAGTACTTC. Full variable domain (outside the CDR3, taken from reference TRBV28 and TRBJ2-7): DVKVTQSSRYLVKRTGEKVFLECVQDMDHENMFWYRQDPGLGLRLIYFSYDVKMKEKGDIPEGYSVSREKKERFSLILESASTNQTSMYLCASSFPGLSYEQYFGPGTRLTVT.

The rearrangement links TRBV6-4 to TRBJ1-6; D not resolved. The CDR3 runs 12 residues. Germline V gene data show CDR1 as MRHNA and CDR2 as SNTAGT. Between the trimmed V and J ends, which lost 2 bases and 7 bases, there was a span of 3 bases. CDR3 coding DNA: TGTGCCAGCAGTGACCTCAATTCACCCCTCCACTTT. This sequence encodes CASSDLNSPLHF.

This clone was seen more than once but under ten times. The DNA for the CDR3 is TGTGCCAGCAGCGTAGGGGCCTCGATAGCTAATGAAAAACTGTTTTTT. Residues: CASSVGASIANEKLFF. The V and J genes are TRBV9 and TRBJ1-4; no definite D call. There are 16 residues in the CDR3. CDR1 is SGDLS and CDR2 is YYNGEE in the germline V gene. The ends were cut back, 0 bases at V and 3 bases at J, with 12 bases in the middle.

This clone was detected only a few times. This sequence joins TRBV6-5 and TRBJ2-5, with D possibly matching TRBD1 (8 bases). CDR3 length: 15 amino acids. Trimming pared 6 bases from V and 5 bases from J, leaving 19 bases between. Germline assignment: CDR1 MNHEY and CDR2 SVGAGI. The CDR3 is CASRLPQGGSETQYF. CDR3 DNA sequence: TGTGCCAGCAGGCTCCCACAGGGGGGGAGCGAGACCCAGTACTTC.

This clone appeared a few times. V gene TRBV19 combines with J gene TRBJ1-4; no firm D call. V dropped 4 bases and J dropped 5 bases, with 5 bases sitting between them. CDR1 is LNHDA, CDR2 SQIVND, per germline (reference sequence). The CDR3 is made up of 12 amino acids. CDR3 sequence: CASSNRNEKLFF. Here the CDR3 DNA reads TGTGCCAGTAGTAACAGAAATGAAAAACTGTTTTTT.

The V and J genes are TRBV5-1 and TRBJ2-2, with D perhaps TRBD1 (6 bases). Per germline, CDR1 SGHRS and CDR2 YFSETQ. The CDR3 totals 15 residues. The V and J ends lost 0 bases and 6 bases respectively, with 12 bases between them. CDR3 nucleotides: TGCGCCAGCAGCTTGGCCCCAGGGGTTTCCGGGGAGCTGTTTTTT. Translation gives CASSLAPGVSGELFF.

The rearrangement links TRBV4-1 to TRBJ2-3; maybe TRBD1 (5 bases). This CDR3 comprises 12 residues. The germline CDR1 and CDR2 sequences are MGHRA and YSYEKL. Trimming cost V 3 bases and J 8 bases, with 9 bases left between them. CDR3 bases: TGCGCCAGCAGCCAGGACACCGGTACGCAGTATTTT. Translation: CASSQDTGTQYF.

This clone was seen a few times. The chain carries TRBV28 and TRBJ1-2; D is possibly TRBD1 (5 bases). Trimming took off 5 bases at V and 8 bases at J, with 12 bases between the two ends. The CDR3 runs to 12 residues. The germline CDR1 and CDR2 sequences are MDHEN and SYDVKM. Here the CDR3 reads CASSGLGVGYTF. The DNA of the CDR3 is TGTGCCAGCAGTGGGTTAGGGGTCGGCTACACCTTC.

This clone was observed a handful of times. The chain carries TRBV28 and TRBJ1-2; no reliable D call. CDR3 size: 13 residues. CDR1 MDHEN and CDR2 SYDVKM come from the germline V gene. V was trimmed by 7 bases and J by 8 bases, leaving 17 bases between them. The DNA of the CDR3 is TGTGCCAGCAAATTGTGGAGGGAAGGAGGCTACACCTTC. Translation: CASKLWREGGYTF.

This clone has only a few counts. This chain links TRBV28 with TRBJ2-2, with D maybe TRBD1 (6 bases). The V gene's germline CDR1 is MDHEN and CDR2 SYDVKM. Trimming removed 4 bases at V and 3 bases at J, with 12 bases between. The CDR3 is 15 amino acids. CDR3 DNA: TGTGCCAGCAGTTCTAGGGGGAAGTACACCGGGGAGCTGTTTTTT. Translation gives CASSSRGKYTGELFF.

This chain uses TRBV4-3 with TRBJ1-2; D call uncertain. Germline assignment: CDR1 LGHNA and CDR2 YSLEER. This CDR3 is built from 14 residues. V lost 0 bases to trimming and J lost 8 bases, with 13 bases between them. The chain's CDR3 is CASSQEVAAGGYTF. The DNA of the CDR3 is TGCGCCAGCAGCCAAGAGGTAGCAGCCGGCGGCTACACCTTC.

This clone was detected only a few times. The rearrangement uses TRBV7-8 and TRBJ2-3; D remains ambiguous. V was trimmed by 5 bases and J by 0 bases, leaving 6 bases between them. The CDR3 runs to 13 residues. Germline V gives CDR1 SGHVS, CDR2 FQNEAQ. Here the CDR3 reads CASSMSSTDTQYF. Written as DNA, the CDR3 is TGTGCCAGCAGCATGTCTAGCACAGATACGCAGTATTTT.

This clone appeared a few times. The V and J genes are TRBV7-2 and TRBJ2-2; TRBD1 matches 7 bases. After removal of 5 bases from V and 7 bases from J, the junction contained 10 bases not matched to a gene. CDR1 SGHTA and CDR2 FQGNSA come from the germline V gene. CDR3 length: 15 residues. CDR3 amino acids: CASSLDRTEFGELFF. DNA for the CDR3: TGTGCCAGCAGCCTGGACAGGACCGAGTTCGGGGAGCTGTTTTTT.

CDR3 loop: CASSILAGVQETQYF. The CDR3 DNA sequence: TGTGCCAGCAGCATACTAGCGGGGGTGCAAGAGACCCAGTACTTC. V is TRBV13 and J is TRBJ2-5, with 11 bases lining up with TRBD2. J was trimmed by 2 bases and V by 5 bases; bases with no gene match: 4. The CDR3 runs 15 residues. Germline V CDR1 and CDR2: PRHDT, FYEKMQ (reference sequence).

This clone was picked up a small number of times. The same CDR3 is also encoded by other DNA sequences in this sample. The CDR3 loop is CASSFSDQETQYF. In DNA, the CDR3 is TGTGCCAGCAGCTTTTCGGACCAAGAGACCCAGTACTTC. This chain connects TRBV7-2 to TRBJ2-5, with no clear D. V was shortened by 3 bases and J by 0 bases, with 5 bases between the two germline ends. The germline gives CDR1 SGHTA, CDR2 FQGNSA. This CDR3 contains 13 residues.

The V call is TRBV9, the J call TRBJ1-4; 7 bases match TRBD1. This CDR3 has 15 residues. J was trimmed by 8 bases and V by 0 bases; bases with no gene match: 7. Germline lookup yields CDR1 SGDLS and CDR2 YYNGEE. Here the CDR3 DNA reads TGTGCCAGCAGCGTAGACTTCAGGGGGACGGAAAAACTGTTTTTT. Its protein product is CASSVDFRGTEKLFF.

V usage is TRBV9 and J usage is TRBJ2-7; 10 bases fit TRBD2. Germline V CDR1 and CDR2: SGDLS, YYNGEE. The V segment lost 5 bases and the J segment 4 bases; nucleotides outside the gene matches: 9. The CDR3 covers 15 residues. The CDR3 nucleotides read TGTGCCAGCAGTTCTAAGCGGGGGGGCCAGTACGAGCAGTACTTC. It specifies CASSSKRGGQYEQYF.

This clone has a handful of counts. V and J are TRBV6-6 and TRBJ2-7, with D tentatively TRBD2 (6 bases). There are 15 residues in the CDR3. In germline, CDR1 is MNHNY, CDR2 SVGAGI (reference sequence). Trimming stripped 7 bases from V and 4 bases from J, with 20 bases between. The CDR3 loop reads CASNLLSGGRYEQYF. The CDR3 DNA reads as TGTGCCAGCAACCTCCTATCCGGGGGACGGTACGAGCAGTACTTC.

The chain is built from TRBV11-2 and TRBJ2-1, with 11 nucleotides matching TRBD2. CDR3 size: 15 residues. Germline V CDR1 and CDR2: SGHAT, FQNNGV. The junction had 3 bases not matched to a gene; V was cut back by 1 base and J by 7 bases. Written as DNA, the CDR3 is TGTGCCAGCAGCTTAGCCGGGACTAGCGGAAATGAGCAGTTCTTC. Translating gives CASSLAGTSGNEQFF.

The J gene is TRBJ2-1, the V gene TRBV16; 8 nucleotides align to TRBD2. Germline CDR1 reads KGHSY; CDR2 reads FQNENV. CDR3 length: 16 residues. V lost 2 bases and J lost 3; bases outside the gene matches: 6. The CDR3 coding sequence is TGTGCCAGCAGCCAACAGGGGCTAGCGGGCTACAATGAGCAGTTCTTC. This codes for CASSQQGLAGYNEQFF. Full variable domain (missing parts from reference TRBV16 and TRBJ2-1): GEEVAQTPKHLVRGEGQKAKLYCAPIKGHSYVFWYQQVLKNEFKFLISFQNENVFDETGMPKERFSAKCLPNSPCSLEIQATKLEDSAVYFCASSQQGLAGYNEQFFGPGTRLTVL.

This clone appeared a few times. This rearrangement joins TRBV20-1 to TRBJ1-5; D remains unclear. This CDR3 is built from 11 residues. Trimming took off 5 bases at V and 4 bases at J, with 6 bases between the two ends. In germline, CDR1 is DFQATT, CDR2 SNEGSKA (reference sequence). The chain's CDR3 is CSAGPNQPQHF. In nucleotides, the CDR3 is TGCAGTGCTGGGCCAAATCAGCCCCAGCATTTT.